The present T cell receptor beta chain was sequenced within a study of technical replicates of blood from a few donors. Losses at the gene ends were 4 bases for V and 0 bases for J; bases not matched to a gene: 5. Germline V gives CDR1 MDHEN, CDR2 SYDVKM. The CDR3 runs 17 residues. TCRdb's copy holds only in-frame clones and misses some; the assay was immunoSEQ multiplex PCR. The sample contains about 70,000 clones, 95% to 97% of which appear only once. The sequence was obtained from a human donor in good health. This chain links TRBV28 with TRBJ2-1; 11 bases match TRBD2. The specimen sequenced was T cells isolated from PBMCs. CDR3 in DNA: TGTGCCAGCAGTTGGGCAACTAGCGGGAGCTCCTACAATGAGCAGTTCTTC. This gives the protein CASSWATSGSSYNEQFF.